The entry that follows covers one TCR beta chain sequence. Its specificity is unknown. The data derive from a study of T-cell memory formation after mild COVID-19. On the study more broadly: In these data, TCR clusters were largely donor specific. Study-wide findings and caveats: Pre-infection memory held some responding clones, suggesting pre-existing cross-reactive T cells responded. Clones that contracted from day 15 to 85 were balanced CD4/CD8, while later expanders leaned CD4+.

Barcoded TCR alpha and TCR beta cDNA libraries with UMIs came from 5'RACE using constant-segment primers. TCRdb reanalysed the 5' RACE reads using MiXCR and keeps one entry per CDR3 protein. The sample carries about 560,000 distinct CDR3 sequences, less than 25% recorded once. The V gene lost 3 bases and the J gene lost 0 bases, with 6 bases spanning the gap. The germline V gene has CDR1 KGHDR and CDR2 SFDVKD. The CDR3 sequence is 14 residues long. The receptor was isolated from an adult woman who had mild COVID-19 (a few samples of this study predate the infection). Cell type and time point are not known. What was sequenced was PBMCs or a T cell subset sorted from them (not recorded which). This chain uses TRBV24-1 with TRBJ2-3, with D possibly matching TRBD2 (6 bases). The CDR3 spells CATSDTSSTDTQYF. The CDR3 DNA reads TGTGCCACCAGTGATACTAGCAGCACAGATACGCAGTATTTT.